Below are 30 T cell receptor beta chains sequenced from a single sample in a study of CD4 T cells in relation to SARS-CoV-2 and coronaviruses (dated by TCRdb to the early 2020s). These receptors' targets are unknown. To prepare the library, the immunoSEQ multiplex PCR assay was applied. TCRdb obtained this table from immuneACCESS and retained in-frame rearrangements with V and J assigned. These tables miss some clones; where compared with another copy, unresolved V genes account for less than half of the shortfall, and the remainder is unexplained. The sample includes 40,000 to 50,000 clones, with over 75% observed a single time. The ten largest clones take up 1% to 1.5% of the sample. Sequencing was performed on naive CD4+ T cells from PBMCs, cultured in vitro. The intended sense of this specimen's cell subset or site label: naive CD4+ T cells isolated by negative enrichment. Every receptor here comes from an adult with COVID-19.

The CDR3 region has the DNA TGTGCCAGCAGCTCCGGGACAAGTTCTGACAATGAGCAGTTCTTC. This encodes CASSSGTSSDNEQFF. The rearrangement joins TRBV7-2 to TRBJ2-1, with a tentative D call TRBD1 (6 bases). The germline V gene has CDR1 SGHTA and CDR2 FQGNSA. The CDR3 runs 15 residues. V dropped 4 bases and J dropped 5 bases, with 15 bases sitting between them.

The chain couples TRBV12-3 or TRBV12-4 to TRBJ2-3, with TRBD1 matching 7 bases. V lost 8 bases, J lost 2 bases, and 4 bases stayed unmatched. The CDR3 runs 13 residues. CDR3 region: CASQRGLTDTQYF. The DNA of the CDR3 is TGTGCCAGCCAAAGGGGGCTCACAGATACGCAGTATTTT.

The V gene is TRBV13, the J gene TRBJ2-1; the D gene is possibly TRBD2 (7 bases). The germline gives CDR1 PRHDT, CDR2 FYEKMQ (reference sequence). The length of the CDR3 is 15 residues. Trimming left V 0 bases short and J 8 bases short, with 14 bases between. CDR3 sequence: CASSLGGQGGDEQFF. DNA of the CDR3: TGTGCCAGCAGCTTAGGAGGTCAAGGGGGGGATGAGCAGTTCTTC.

The CDR3 loop is CASSTDRANEQFF. In DNA form, the CDR3 reads TGTGCCAGCAGCACGGACAGGGCGAATGAGCAGTTCTTC. V usage is TRBV11-2 and J usage is TRBJ2-1, with 8 bases fitting TRBD1. Germline V gene sequence: CDR1 SGHAT, CDR2 FQNNGV. The V and J ends lost 5 bases and 7 bases, in that order; junction bases with no gene match: 4. This CDR3 is built from 13 residues.

The CDR3 bases are TGTGCCAGTAGTGGAAGGGACCCCAGCTCCTACAATGAGCAGTTCTTC. It specifies CASSGRDPSSYNEQFF. The chain is built from TRBV19 and TRBJ2-1, with D possibly called TRBD1 or TRBD2 (5 bases each). The CDR3 totals 16 residues. From germline, CDR1 is LNHDA and CDR2 SQIVND (reference sequence). V lost 5 bases, J lost 0 bases, and 14 bases lay in between.

V is TRBV5-1 and J is TRBJ1-2, with 10 nucleotides matching TRBD1. The trim removed 1 base at V and 1 base at J, leaving 16 bases unmatched. CDR1 SGHRS and CDR2 YFSETQ come from the germline V gene. This CDR3 has 20 residues. CDR3 region: CASSLPPIWDRGGYNYGYTF. CDR3 DNA sequence: TGCGCCAGCAGCTTGCCGCCTATTTGGGACAGGGGAGGTTATAACTATGGCTACACCTTC.

This clone came up a few times. J is TRBJ1-2 and V is TRBV5-4; the D gene is possibly TRBD1 (5 bases). Germline loops: CDR1 SGHNT, CDR2 YYREEE (reference sequence). This CDR3 is built from 14 residues. The V gene lost 5 bases and the J gene lost 5 bases, with 16 bases spanning the gap. The CDR3 region is CASSLDSEGYGYTF. In DNA form, the CDR3 reads TGTGCCAGCAGTCTTGACTCGGAGGGGTATGGCTACACCTTC.

This chain uses TRBV5-1 with TRBJ2-1; weak D call: TRBD1 (7 bases). Deletions cut 4 bases from V and 8 bases from J, with 16 bases between. Per the germline V gene, CDR1 is SGHRS and CDR2 is YFSETQ. The CDR3 has 14 residues. The CDR3 bases are TGCGCCAGCAGCGGGGGACAGCAGCGGGATGAGCAGTTCTTC. Its protein is CASSGGQQRDEQFF. The full variable domain, completed using reference TRBV5-1 and TRBJ2-1, is KAGVTQTPRYLIKTRGQQVTLSCSPISGHRSVSWYQQTPGQGLQFLFEYFSETQRNKGNFPGRFSGRQFSNSRSEMNVSTLELGDSALYLCASSGGQQRDEQFFGPGTRLTVL.

This clone has just a few counts. The chain employs TRBV19 and TRBJ2-1; no clear D. The germline V and J ends were trimmed by 3 bases and 7 bases, with 7 bases remaining between them. This CDR3 region has 12 residues. Germline loops: CDR1 LNHDA, CDR2 SQIVND (reference sequence). The CDR3 DNA reads TGTGCCAGTAGTATGATCGGGAATGAGCAGTTCTTC. Translating gives CASSMIGNEQFF.

The chain carries TRBV18 and TRBJ2-1; D remains unclear. The V end was cut by 1 base, the J end by 3 bases, with 7 bases between. The length of the CDR3 is 14 residues. Germline CDR1 and CDR2: KGHSH and LQKENI. CDR3 protein: CASSPQQNYNEQFF. For the CDR3, the DNA is TGTGCCAGCTCACCACAGCAGAACTACAATGAGCAGTTCTTC.

The chain uses TRBV5-5 and TRBJ2-3; possible D gene TRBD2, 6 bases. The CDR3 loop spans 13 amino acids. Trimming took off 4 bases at V and 8 bases at J, with 14 bases between the two ends. In germline, CDR1 is SGHKS, CDR2 YYEKEE (reference sequence). Here the CDR3 DNA reads TGTGCCAGCAGCCCCGGGGGTCATGGTACGCAGTATTTT. It translates to CASSPGGHGTQYF.

This chain joins TRBV28 and TRBJ1-2; D gene uncertain. The V gene's germline CDR1 is MDHEN and CDR2 SYDVKM. V lost 3 bases and J 3 bases, leaving 11 bases between the germline ends. The CDR3 has 14 amino acids. CDR3 amino acids: CASSLGRSHYGYTF. The CDR3 nucleotides read TGTGCCAGCAGTTTGGGCAGGAGCCACTATGGCTACACCTTC.

Here the CDR3 reads CASSSDGVDNIQYF. The CDR3 nucleotides are TGTGCCAGCAGCTCCGACGGGGTGGATAACATTCAGTACTTC. The chain has TRBV7-2 and TRBJ2-4; TRBD2 might be the D (5 bases). This CDR3 contains 14 residues. CDR1 is SGHTA and CDR2 is FQGNSA in the germline V gene. The V and J ends lost 4 bases and 7 bases respectively, with 14 bases between them.

V gene TRBV28 combines with J gene TRBJ2-2, with D possibly TRBD2 on 6 matching bases. Germline CDR1 reads MDHEN; CDR2 reads SYDVKM. The CDR3 covers 15 residues. The ends were cut back, 7 bases at V and 5 bases at J, with 17 bases in the middle. The CDR3: CASTLGLLKTGELFF. As DNA, the CDR3 is TGTGCCAGCACATTGGGACTCCTAAAGACCGGGGAGCTGTTTTTT.

This clone was observed once. The V gene is TRBV30, the J gene TRBJ2-3, with 7 bases fitting TRBD2. CDR3 length: 14 residues. Germline loops: CDR1 GTSNPN, CDR2 SVGIG (reference sequence). V lost 4 bases, J lost 2 bases, and 6 bases stayed unmatched. The CDR3 DNA sequence: TGTGCCTGGATGATCGGGAGGAACACAGATACGCAGTATTTT. It yields the protein CAWMIGRNTDTQYF.

J is TRBJ1-5 and V is TRBV28, with 7 nucleotides matching TRBD1. The ends lost 6 bases at V and 9 bases at J; junction bases unmatched: 17. CDR3 length: 16 residues. Germline V gene lookup returns CDR1 MDHEN and CDR2 SYDVKM. CDR3 amino acids: CASSTPRGGRRGPQHF. The CDR3 DNA reads TGTGCCAGCAGCACACCCAGGGGGGGGCGCCGGGGGCCCCAGCATTTT.

J is TRBJ2-1 and V is TRBV29-1; 11 bases fit TRBD2. From germline, CDR1 is SQVTM and CDR2 ANQGSEA. Unmatched junction bases numbered 8, after V lost 6 bases and J lost 4 bases. This CDR3 is 15 amino acids long. The chain's CDR3 is CSVPPGLADYNEQFF. For the CDR3, the DNA is TGCAGCGTCCCTCCGGGACTAGCGGATTACAATGAGCAGTTCTTC.

The chain carries TRBV12-3 or TRBV12-4 and TRBJ2-7; D not certain. Trimming pared 3 bases from V and 12 bases from J, leaving 12 bases between. The CDR3 is 11 amino acids. The CDR3 is CASSLGQRLYF. The CDR3 nucleotides are TGTGCCAGCAGTTTGGGCCAAAGACTGTACTTC.

The chain has TRBV5-1 and TRBJ1-1, with D possibly being TRBD1 (6 bases). The CDR3 consists of 16 residues. CDR1 and CDR2 from the germline V gene are SGHRS and YFSETQ. Trimming removed 1 base from V and 0 bases from J, with 13 bases in between. The CDR3 DNA reads as TGCGCCAGCAGCTTGCTCCCGGGACAACTGAACACTGAAGCTTTCTTT. Translation gives CASSLLPGQLNTEAFF.

This clone was observed a single time. The chain couples TRBV21-1 to TRBJ1-6. TRBV21-1 is recorded as a pseudogene. The CDR3 contains 13 residues. The CDR3 here is CASSFTAYSPLHF. The CDR3 bases are TGTGCCAGCAGCTTCACCGCGTATTCACCCCTCCACTTT.

This clone was observed a single time. This sequence joins TRBV9 and TRBJ2-5, with a possible D match to TRBD2 (6 bases). Germline assignment: CDR1 SGDLS and CDR2 YYNGEE. This CDR3 contains 15 residues. Trimming removed 0 bases from V and 1 base from J, with 10 bases in between. The CDR3, as DNA: TGTGCCAGCAGCGTAGACGGGAGTGGCCAAGAGACCCAGTACTTC. It specifies CASSVDGSGQETQYF.

This sequence joins TRBV28 and TRBJ2-5, with 7 bases fitting TRBD2. V lost 1 base and J lost 4; bases outside the gene matches: 3. Per germline, CDR1 MDHEN and CDR2 SYDVKM. The CDR3 runs 14 residues. The CDR3: CASSLSGGVETQYF. Here the CDR3 DNA reads TGTGCCAGCAGTTTATCGGGGGGAGTAGAGACCCAGTACTTC.

The chain employs TRBV5-6 and TRBJ2-7; TRBD2 matches 9 bases. The J segment lost 2 bases and the V segment lost 4 bases, leaving 7 bases of the junction unmatched. Germline CDR1 is SGHDT and CDR2 is YYEEEE. The CDR3 spans 15 residues. In DNA, the CDR3 is TGTGCCAGCAGCGGAAGCGGGAGGTATCCCTACGAGCAGTACTTC. It yields the protein CASSGSGRYPYEQYF.

This clone was picked up one time. CDR3 region: CASRFDRWDEKLFF. In DNA form, the CDR3 reads TGTGCCAGTAGATTCGACCGATGGGATGAAAAACTGTTTTTT. V usage is TRBV19 and J usage is TRBJ1-4; D gene ambiguous. Germline CDR1 and CDR2: LNHDA and SQIVND (reference sequence). The CDR3 is made up of 14 amino acids. The ends were cut back, 6 bases at V and 6 bases at J, with 14 bases in the middle.

This clone appeared a few times. This rearrangement joins TRBV5-8 to TRBJ2-2; maybe TRBD1 (6 bases). The CDR3 is made up of 13 amino acids. Trimming pared 6 bases from V and 5 bases from J, leaving 11 bases between. The germline CDR1 and CDR2 sequences are SGHTS and YDEGEE. CDR3 in amino acids: CASTQGFTGELFF. As DNA, the CDR3 is TGTGCCAGCACCCAGGGGTTTACCGGGGAGCTGTTTTTT.

The rearrangement joins TRBV6-5 to TRBJ2-7; D is tentatively TRBD1 or TRBD2 (9 bases each). The V and J ends lost 4 bases and 4 bases respectively, with 20 bases between them. The germline V gene encodes CDR1 MNHEY and CDR2 SVGAGI. CDR3 length: 16 residues. The chain's CDR3 is CASSLSGGTGYYEQYF. The CDR3 DNA sequence: TGTGCCAGCAGTTTGAGCGGGGGGACAGGGTATTACGAGCAGTACTTC.

This clone has just a few counts. The chain uses TRBV7-6 and TRBJ1-1, with 7 bases matching TRBD1. Trimming at V came to 5 bases and at J to 1 base, leaving 1 base not matched to a gene. This CDR3 spans 13 amino acids. CDR1 is SGHVS and CDR2 is FNYEAQ in the germline V gene. CDR3 nucleotide sequence: TGTGCCAGCAGCGGACAGGCGAACACTGAAGCTTTCTTT. Translation gives CASSGQANTEAFF.

V is TRBV2 and J is TRBJ2-7; D uncertain. Germline V gene data show CDR1 as SNHLY and CDR2 as FYNNEI. The CDR3 spans 14 residues. V was trimmed by 7 bases and J by 5 bases, leaving 18 bases between them. The CDR3 DNA reads as TGTGCCAGCACACCGGGCCCGCCTATGAACGAGCAGTACTTC. It specifies CASTPGPPMNEQYF.

This clone was detected a few times. This chain connects TRBV5-4 to TRBJ2-5, with 7 bases fitting TRBD2. The V and J ends lost 4 bases and 9 bases, in that order; junction bases with no gene match: 9. Germline loops: CDR1 SGHNT, CDR2 YYREEE (reference sequence). The CDR3 sequence is 13 residues long. As DNA, the CDR3 is TGTGCCAGCAGCCAAAAAAGCGGGGTGGCCCAGTACTTC. It codes for CASSQKSGVAQYF.

Details on this clone: Within the sample, other DNA sequences also encode this same CDR3. The chain uses TRBV29-1 and TRBJ2-7; 7 bases align to TRBD2. Trimming removed 1 base from V and 3 bases from J; junction bases left unmatched: 3. The germline V gene encodes CDR1 SQVTM and CDR2 ANQGSEA. This CDR3 comprises 13 residues. CDR3 sequence: CSVEAGGRYEQYF. In DNA, the CDR3 is TGCAGCGTTGAAGCGGGAGGCCGCTACGAGCAGTACTTC.